This T cell receptor beta chain was documented in a study of molecular identifiers for immune sequencing clone quantification. When naive CD8 T cells were sorted, they were gated as CD8+CD4-CCR7+CD45RA+. With listed TCR primers and previously described methods, bulk TCR libraries were prepared. TCRdb reprocessed the PCR reads with MiXCR, giving one entry per CDR3 protein. The profile shows some 65,000 distinct CDR3 sequences, around 18% of them singletons. This clonotype was recorded many times. Trimming took 11 bases from V and 1 from J; bases not matched to a gene: 9. This CDR3 region has 14 residues.

The rearrangement joins TRBV12-3 or TRBV12-4 to TRBJ2-3, with 7 positions matching TRBD1. Sequences were obtained from naive CD8+ T cells from blood, with Jurkat cell RNA spiked in. Subset reported: FACS-sorted CD8+CD4-CCR7+CD45RA+ naive T cells. The receptor was isolated from a human donor in good health. Some libraries in this study had Jurkat cell RNA spiked in. CDR3: CAGSSGQRTDTQYF. CDR3 bases: TGTGCCGGATCCTCGGGACAGCGCACAGATACGCAGTATTTT.